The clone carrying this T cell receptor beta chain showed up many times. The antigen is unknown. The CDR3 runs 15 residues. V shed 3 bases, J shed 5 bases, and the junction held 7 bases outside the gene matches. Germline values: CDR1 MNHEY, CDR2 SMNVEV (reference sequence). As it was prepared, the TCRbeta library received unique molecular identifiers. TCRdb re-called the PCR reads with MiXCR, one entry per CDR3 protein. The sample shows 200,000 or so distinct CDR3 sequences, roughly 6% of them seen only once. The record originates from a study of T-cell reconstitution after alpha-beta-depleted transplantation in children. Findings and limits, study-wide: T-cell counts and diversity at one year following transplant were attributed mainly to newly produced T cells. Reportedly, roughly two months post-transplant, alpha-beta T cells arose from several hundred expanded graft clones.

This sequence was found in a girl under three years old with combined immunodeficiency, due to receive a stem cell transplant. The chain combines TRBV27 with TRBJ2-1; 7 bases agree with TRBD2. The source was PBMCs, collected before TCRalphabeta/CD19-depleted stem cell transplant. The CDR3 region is CASSFGLAENNEQFF. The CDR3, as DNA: TGTGCCAGCAGTTTTGGGCTAGCGGAAAACAATGAGCAGTTCTTC.